This TCR beta chain was sequenced in a study of cytomegalovirus exposure and HLA in healthy donors. PCR employed 60 Vbeta and 13 Jbeta primers. Clones were sequenced by immunoSEQ multiplex PCR, and TCRdb holds only the in-frame ones, with some missing. The sample has about 150,000 clones, 65% to 85% seen once. The CDR3 spans 16 residues. With 3 bases removed from V and 3 bases from J, the gap between germline ends came to 17 bases. Per the germline V gene, CDR1 is LNHDA and CDR2 is SQIVND (reference sequence). The TCR sequence derives from a male donor in good health and CMV-seronegative. The chain carries TRBV19 and TRBJ1-1; no reliable D call. The source material was PBMCs. Here the CDR3 reads CASSIRMRPSDTEAFF. The CDR3 bases are TGTGCCAGTAGTATTCGGATGAGGCCGAGCGACACTGAAGCTTTCTTT.